This TCR beta chain was profiled in a study of cytomegalovirus exposure and HLA in healthy donors. PCR amplification relied on 60 Vbeta primers (plus 13 Jbeta primers). The repertoire was sequenced with immunoSEQ multiplex PCR; TCRdb's copy has only in-frame clones and lacks some. The sample has fewer than 250,000 clones, about 80% seen once; the top ten hold roughly 13%. This CDR3 region has 16 residues. Trimming took 2 bases from V and 10 from J, leaving 18 bases between them. Per the germline V gene, CDR1 is MDHEN and CDR2 is SYDVKM. The sequence derives from a woman in her 30s in good health and CMV-seropositive. Material for sequencing was PBMCs. The chain has TRBV28 and TRBJ1-6, with a tentative D call TRBD1 (5 bases). The DNA of the CDR3 is TGTGCCAGCAGTTTAGCCACAGGAACCCAAGGGTCACCCCTCCACTTT. Amino acids: CASSLATGTQGSPLHF.